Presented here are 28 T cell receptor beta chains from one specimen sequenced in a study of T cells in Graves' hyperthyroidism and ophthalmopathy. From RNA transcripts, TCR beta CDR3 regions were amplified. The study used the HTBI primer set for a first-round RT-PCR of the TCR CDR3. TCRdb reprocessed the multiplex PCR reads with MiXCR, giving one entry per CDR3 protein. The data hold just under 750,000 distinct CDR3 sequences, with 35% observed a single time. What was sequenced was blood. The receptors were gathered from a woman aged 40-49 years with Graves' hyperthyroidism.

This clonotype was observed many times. The CDR3 protein is CATSDLDSNQPQHF. The CDR3 DNA follows: TGTGCCACCAGTGACCTGGATAGCAATCAGCCCCAGCATTTT. J is TRBJ1-5 and V is TRBV24-1; no definite D call. Per the germline V gene, CDR1 is KGHDR and CDR2 is SFDVKD. The CDR3 extends over 14 amino acids. V was shortened by 4 bases and J by 0 bases, with 6 bases between the two germline ends.

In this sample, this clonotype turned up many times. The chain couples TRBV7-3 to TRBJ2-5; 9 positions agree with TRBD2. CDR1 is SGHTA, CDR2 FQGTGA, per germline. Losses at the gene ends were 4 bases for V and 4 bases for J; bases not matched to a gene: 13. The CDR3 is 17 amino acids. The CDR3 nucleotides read TGTGCCAGCAGCTCCATCCCCCAGGGCGGGAGGGGAGAGACCCAGTACTTC. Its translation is CASSSIPQGGRGETQYF.

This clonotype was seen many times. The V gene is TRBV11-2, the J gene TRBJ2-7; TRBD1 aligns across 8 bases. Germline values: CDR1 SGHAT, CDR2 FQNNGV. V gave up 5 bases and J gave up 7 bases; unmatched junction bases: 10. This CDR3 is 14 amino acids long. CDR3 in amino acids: CASSPRPTGDEQYF. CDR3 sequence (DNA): TGTGCCAGCAGCCCTAGACCGACAGGGGATGAGCAGTACTTC. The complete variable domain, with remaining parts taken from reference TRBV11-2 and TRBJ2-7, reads EAGVAQSPRYKIIEKRQSVAFWCNPISGHATLYWYQQILGQGPKLLIQFQNNGVVDDSQLPKDRFSAERLKGVDSTLKIQPAKLEDSAVYLCASSPRPTGDEQYFGPGTRLTVT.

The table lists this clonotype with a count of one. The CDR3 DNA follows: TGTGCCAGCAGCCAAGAGTGTCAAGTGGTCCGGGGGTATAGCAATCAGCCCCAGCATTTT. This sequence encodes CASSQECQVVRGYSNQPQHF. The V and J genes are TRBV14 and TRBJ1-5; TRBD1 might be the D (5 bases). This CDR3 is 20 amino acids long. Germline CDR1 is SGHDN and CDR2 is FVKESK. Deletions cut 0 bases from V and 0 bases from J, with 21 bases between.

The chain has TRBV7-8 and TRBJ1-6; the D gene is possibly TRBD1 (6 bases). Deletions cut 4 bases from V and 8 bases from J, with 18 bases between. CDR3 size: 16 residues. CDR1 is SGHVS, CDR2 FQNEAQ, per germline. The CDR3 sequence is CASSYQGGQFHSPLHF. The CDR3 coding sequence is TGTGCCAGCAGCTACCAAGGTGGACAGTTTCATTCACCCCTCCACTTT. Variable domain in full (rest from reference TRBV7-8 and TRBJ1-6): GAGVSQSPRYKVAKRGQDVALRCDPISGHVSLFWYQQALGQGPEFLTYFQNEAQLDKSGLPSDRFFAERPEGSVSTLKIQRTQQEDSAVYLCASSYQGGQFHSPLHFGNGTRLTVT.

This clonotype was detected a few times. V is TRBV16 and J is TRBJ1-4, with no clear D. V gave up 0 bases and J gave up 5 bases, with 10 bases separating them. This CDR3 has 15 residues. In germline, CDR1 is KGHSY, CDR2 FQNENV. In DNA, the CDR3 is TGTGCCAGCAGCCAATCTTACGAATTAAATGAAAAACTGTTTTTT. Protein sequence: CASSQSYELNEKLFF.

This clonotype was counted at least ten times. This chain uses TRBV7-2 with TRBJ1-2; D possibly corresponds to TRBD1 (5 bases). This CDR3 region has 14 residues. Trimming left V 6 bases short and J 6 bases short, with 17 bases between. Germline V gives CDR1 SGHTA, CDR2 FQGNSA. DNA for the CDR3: TGTGCCAGCAGTCACGGGCAGGGAGAAGATGGCTACACCTTC. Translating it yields CASSHGQGEDGYTF.

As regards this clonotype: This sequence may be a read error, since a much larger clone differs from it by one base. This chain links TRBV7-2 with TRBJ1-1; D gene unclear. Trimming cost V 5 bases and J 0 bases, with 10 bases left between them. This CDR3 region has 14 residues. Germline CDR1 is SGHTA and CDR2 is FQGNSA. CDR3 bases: TGTGCCAGCAGCGACACCGTGTTGAACACTGAAGCTTTCTTT. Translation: CASSDTVLNTEAFF.

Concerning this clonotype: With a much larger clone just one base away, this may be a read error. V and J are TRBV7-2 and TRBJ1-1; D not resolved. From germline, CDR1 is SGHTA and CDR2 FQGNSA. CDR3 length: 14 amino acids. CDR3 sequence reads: CVSSSDYDNTEAFF. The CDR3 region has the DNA TGTGTCAGCAGCTCAGATTACGATAACACTGAAGCTTTCTTT.

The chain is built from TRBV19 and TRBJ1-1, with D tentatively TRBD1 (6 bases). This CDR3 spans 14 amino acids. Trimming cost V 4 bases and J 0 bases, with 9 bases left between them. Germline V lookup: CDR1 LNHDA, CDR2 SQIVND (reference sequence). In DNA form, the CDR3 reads TGTGCCAGTAGTACCGGACAGATGAACACTGAAGCTTTCTTT. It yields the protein CASSTGQMNTEAFF.

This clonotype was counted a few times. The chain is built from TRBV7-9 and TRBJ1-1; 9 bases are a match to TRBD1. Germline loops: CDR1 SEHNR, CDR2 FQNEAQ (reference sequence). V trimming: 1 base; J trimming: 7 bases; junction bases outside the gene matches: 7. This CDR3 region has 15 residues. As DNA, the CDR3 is TGTGCCAGCAGCTTAGACAGGGGGCGGGTCGTTGAAGCTTTCTTT. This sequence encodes CASSLDRGRVVEAFF. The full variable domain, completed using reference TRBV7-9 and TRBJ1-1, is DTGVSQNPRHKITKRGQNVTFRCDPISEHNRLYWYRQTLGQGPEFLTYFQNEAQLEKSRLLSDRFSAERPKGSFSTLEIQRTEQGDSAMYLCASSLDRGRVVEAFFGQGTRLTVV.

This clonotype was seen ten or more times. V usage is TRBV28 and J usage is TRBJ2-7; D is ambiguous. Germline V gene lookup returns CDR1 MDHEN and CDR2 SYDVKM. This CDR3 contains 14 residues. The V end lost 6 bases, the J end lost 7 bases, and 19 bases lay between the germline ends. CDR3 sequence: CASRTTALPWEQYF. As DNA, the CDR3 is TGTGCCAGCAGAACCACGGCCCTTCCGTGGGAGCAGTACTTC.

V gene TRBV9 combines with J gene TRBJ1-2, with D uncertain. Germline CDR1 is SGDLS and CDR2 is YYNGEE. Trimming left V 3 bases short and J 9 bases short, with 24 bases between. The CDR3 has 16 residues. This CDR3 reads CASSAYPWVIYFSYTF. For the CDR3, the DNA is TGTGCCAGCAGCGCGTACCCCTGGGTGATCTACTTCAGCTACACCTTC.

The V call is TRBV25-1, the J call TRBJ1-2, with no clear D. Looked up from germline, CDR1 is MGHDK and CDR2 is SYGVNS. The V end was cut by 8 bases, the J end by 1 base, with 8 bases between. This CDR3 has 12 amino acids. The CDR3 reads CASQAINYGYTF. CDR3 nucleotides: TGTGCCAGCCAGGCCATTAACTATGGCTACACCTTC.

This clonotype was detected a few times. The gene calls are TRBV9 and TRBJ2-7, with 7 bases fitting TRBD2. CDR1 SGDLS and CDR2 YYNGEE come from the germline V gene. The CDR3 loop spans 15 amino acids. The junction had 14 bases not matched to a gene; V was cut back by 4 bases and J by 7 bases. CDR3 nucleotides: TGTGCCAGCAGCTATACCGGGACTACCCCGGTTGAGCAGTACTTC. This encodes CASSYTGTTPVEQYF.

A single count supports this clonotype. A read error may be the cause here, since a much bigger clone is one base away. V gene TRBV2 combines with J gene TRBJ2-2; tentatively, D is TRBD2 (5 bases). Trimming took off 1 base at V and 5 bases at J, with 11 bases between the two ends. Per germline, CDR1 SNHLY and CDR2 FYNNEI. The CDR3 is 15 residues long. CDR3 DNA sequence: TGTGCCAGCAGTGAAGTGATCCCGGGGACCGGGGAGCTGTTTTTT. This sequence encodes CASSEVIPGTGELFF.

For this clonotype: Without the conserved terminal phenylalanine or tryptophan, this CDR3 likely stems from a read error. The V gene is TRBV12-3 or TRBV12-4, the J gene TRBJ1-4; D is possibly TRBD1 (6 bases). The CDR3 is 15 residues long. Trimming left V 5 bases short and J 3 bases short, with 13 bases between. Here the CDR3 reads CASSISQGPNEKLFL. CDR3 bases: TGTGCCAGCAGTATCTCACAGGGTCCTAATGAAAAACTGTTTCTT.

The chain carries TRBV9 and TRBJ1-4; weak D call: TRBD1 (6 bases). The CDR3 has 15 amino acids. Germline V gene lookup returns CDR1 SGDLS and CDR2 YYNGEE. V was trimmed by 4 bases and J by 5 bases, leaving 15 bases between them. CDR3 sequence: CASSPWLGGNEKLFF. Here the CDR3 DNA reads TGTGCCAGCAGCCCCTGGTTGGGGGGCAATGAAAAACTGTTTTTT.

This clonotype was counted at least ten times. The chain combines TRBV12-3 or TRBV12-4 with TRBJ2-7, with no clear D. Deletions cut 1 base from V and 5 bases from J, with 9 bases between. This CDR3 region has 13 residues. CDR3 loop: CASSLGTANEQYF. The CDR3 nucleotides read TGTGCCAGCAGTTTAGGCACAGCAAACGAGCAGTACTTC.

The CDR3 sequence is CAISQLGVNYGYTF. The DNA of the CDR3 is TGTGCCATCAGCCAGTTAGGGGTGAACTATGGCTACACCTTC. This sequence joins TRBV10-3 and TRBJ1-2; weak D call: TRBD1 (5 bases). The V end lost 6 bases, the J end lost 2 bases, and 13 bases lay between the germline ends. The CDR3 loop spans 14 amino acids. Germline V CDR1 and CDR2: ENHRY, SYGVKD.

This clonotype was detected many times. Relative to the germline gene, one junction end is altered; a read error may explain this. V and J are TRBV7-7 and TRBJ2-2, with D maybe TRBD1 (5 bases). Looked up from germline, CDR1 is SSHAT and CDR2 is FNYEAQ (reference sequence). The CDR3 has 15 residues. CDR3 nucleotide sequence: TGTGCTAGCAGCTTACAGGCGGCGAACACCGGGGAGCTGTTTTTT. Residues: CASSLQAANTGELFF.

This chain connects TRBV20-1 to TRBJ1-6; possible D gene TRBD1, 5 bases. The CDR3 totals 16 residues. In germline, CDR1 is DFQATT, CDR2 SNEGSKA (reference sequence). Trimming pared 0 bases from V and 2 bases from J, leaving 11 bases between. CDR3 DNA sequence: TGCAGTGCTAGAGAGAACGGGGCCACCTATAATTCACCCCTCCACTTT. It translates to CSARENGATYNSPLHF.

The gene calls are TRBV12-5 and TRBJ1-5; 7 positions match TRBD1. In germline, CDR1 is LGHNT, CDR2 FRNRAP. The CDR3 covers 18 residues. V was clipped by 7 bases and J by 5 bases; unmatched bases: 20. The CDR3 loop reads CASALLWREGGLDQPQHF. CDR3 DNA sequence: TGTGCTAGTGCCCTTCTATGGAGGGAAGGGGGCCTGGATCAGCCCCAGCATTTT. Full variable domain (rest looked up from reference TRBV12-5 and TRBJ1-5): DARVTQTPRHKVTEMGQEVTMRCQPILGHNTVFWYRQTMMQGLELLAYFRNRAPLDDSGMPKDRFSAEMPDATLATLKIQPSEPRDSAVYFCASALLWREGGLDQPQHFGDGTRLSIL.

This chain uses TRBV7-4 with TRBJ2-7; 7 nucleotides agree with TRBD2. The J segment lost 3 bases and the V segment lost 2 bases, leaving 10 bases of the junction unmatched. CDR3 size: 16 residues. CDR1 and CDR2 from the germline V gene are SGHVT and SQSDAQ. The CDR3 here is CASSLRGRGEGYEQYF. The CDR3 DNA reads TGTGCCAGCAGCTTACGGGGTCGGGGGGAAGGCTACGAGCAGTACTTC.

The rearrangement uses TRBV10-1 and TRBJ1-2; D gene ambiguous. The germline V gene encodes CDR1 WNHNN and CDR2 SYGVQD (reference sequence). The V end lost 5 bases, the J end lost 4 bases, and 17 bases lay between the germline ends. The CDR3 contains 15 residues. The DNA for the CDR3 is TGCGCCAGCAGTCCACACCGGGCCTCAGCCTATGGCTACACCTTC. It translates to CASSPHRASAYGYTF.

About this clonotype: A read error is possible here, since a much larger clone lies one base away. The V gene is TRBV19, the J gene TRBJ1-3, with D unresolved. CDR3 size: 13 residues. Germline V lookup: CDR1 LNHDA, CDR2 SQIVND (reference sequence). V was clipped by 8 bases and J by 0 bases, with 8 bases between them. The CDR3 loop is CASEAYSGNTIYF. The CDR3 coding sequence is TGTGCCAGTGAGGCATACTCTGGAAACACCATATATTTT.

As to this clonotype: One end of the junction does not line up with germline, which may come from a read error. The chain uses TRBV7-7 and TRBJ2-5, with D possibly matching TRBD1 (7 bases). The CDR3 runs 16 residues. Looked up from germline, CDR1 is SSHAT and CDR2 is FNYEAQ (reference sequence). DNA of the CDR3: TGTGCTAGCAGCCAAACCCAGGGGGGATTTCAGGAGACCCAGTACTTC. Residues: CASSQTQGGFQETQYF.

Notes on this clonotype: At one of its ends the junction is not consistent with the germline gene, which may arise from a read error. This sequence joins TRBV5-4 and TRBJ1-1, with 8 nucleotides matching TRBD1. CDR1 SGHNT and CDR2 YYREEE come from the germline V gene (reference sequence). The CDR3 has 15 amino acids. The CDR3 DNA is TGCGCCAGCAGGCTATTTGGGACAGGCAACACTGAAGCTTTCTTT. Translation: CASRLFGTGNTEAFF.